Reported below is one T cell receptor (beta chain). Its antigen remains unknown. This table comes from immunoSEQ multiplex PCR, and its TCRdb copy is limited to in-frame clones, with some not included. This sample has about 120,000 clones, with about 85% found just once. The CDR3 contains 16 residues. In germline, CDR1 is SGHTA, CDR2 FQGTGA. Trimming took off 5 bases at V and 1 base at J, with 15 bases between the two ends. This record comes from a study of T cell responses to AZD1222 COVID-19 vaccine. General observations from the study: Clonal diversity was possibly underestimated; the donors were predominantly white British and more often female.

The origin of this receptor is an adult in good health. The material sequenced was peripheral blood, taken on day 0 of AZD1222 vaccination. The V call is TRBV7-3, the J call TRBJ2-1; D is unclear. CDR3 amino acids: CASSARPSWSYNEQFF. In DNA, the CDR3 is TGTGCCAGCAGCGCCCGACCCTCATGGTCCTACAATGAGCAGTTCTTC.